This T cell receptor beta chain originates from a study of T cell clonality in common variable immunodeficiency (dated by TCRdb to between 2014 and 2016). Broad study findings and their caveats: Increased TCRbeta clonality was found in CVID subjects compared with healthy controls (t-test p = 0.018), with the increase being most characteristic of about a third of subjects. Although equal DNA input was used, an average of about 83,000 unique sequences per sample was obtained for controls, compared with approximately 30,000 for CVID samples. Patient heterogeneity within the CVID cohort put limits on correlating repertoire features with clinical complications. Healthy controls shared more TCRbeta clones with each other than CVID subjects shared among themselves (p < 0.0001). Fewer deletions and N-nucleotide insertions were reportedly observed in CVID TCRbeta sequences, and highly modified clones with 13 or more V deletions were reportedly absent from CVID TCRbeta sequences. It was noted by the authors that sequencing of the repertoires of T cell subpopulations would be needed to clarify the cause of the increased clonality in CVID.

For sequencing, equivalent amounts of genomic DNA were input from CVID and control samples. For every sample, a 60 bp segment covering the rearranged TCRbeta CDR3 region was amplified and then sequenced. The immunoSEQ assay, a bias-corrected multiplex PCR with high-throughput sequencing, was employed for TCRbeta amplification. In the authors' own workflow: Each unique nucleotide sequence was treated as a clone and annotated with V, D and J genes, copy number and frequency. Sequences were labeled productive if in frame, and non-productive if out of frame or containing stop codons. As previously described, clonality was calculated on the basis of Shannon's entropy. The predicted amino acid sequences of productive clones were used to derive mean CDR3 Kyte-Doolittle hydropathy. Hierarchical clustering of scaled V gene usage was performed with the R hclust function using Manhattan distance and complete linkage. To assess clone sharing by CDR3 amino acid sequence, 12 repertoires per group were resampled over 100 rounds. The repertoires were searched for 70 published EBV-specific TCRbeta sequences and 200 to 300 published CMV-specific TCRbeta sequences. After a couple of CVID samples that produced fewer than 10,000 sequences were dropped from the analysis, 35 to 50 CVID repertoires remained. Imported from immuneACCESS, the table was reduced by TCRdb to in-frame sequences with V and J called. These copies leave out some clones; in studies compared against another copy, an unresolved V gene accounts for under half, and the cause of the remainder is not known. V, J and clone size derive from that table, while D and trimming were established from the DNA sequence. This sample has 45,000 to 55,000 clones in the table, none counted a single time. 4.5% to 5.5% of the sample is taken by the ten largest.

This clone turned up a few times. Its antigen is unknown. The read ends 3 residues early relative to the CDR3; the germline J gene fills the gap. Most of the CVID patients and most of the healthy controls were of Caucasian heritage. From each donor, roughly 5 to 8 ml of heparinized peripheral whole blood was collected. Genomic DNA from adults with common variable immune deficiency (CVID) and from healthy adult controls was the source for sequencing TCRbeta CDR3 repertoires. The control group was made up of roughly 22 healthy adult volunteers (around 10 male and about twelve female) whose ages ranged from roughly 23 to 66 years, with a mean age of approximately 35. Diluted blood was subjected to density centrifugation over Hypaque 1077 or Ficoll-Paque for isolation of peripheral blood mononuclear cells. Unsorted mononuclear cells served as the source of genomic DNA, which was extracted either by Qiagen column purification or by a centrifugation-based method.

CDR1 and CDR2, per the germline V gene, are SNHLY and FYNNEI. The CDR3 starts with the cysteine, ends with the phenylalanine, and has 15 residues. The 36 bases shown cover part of the CDR3, and their frame starts at base 1. V has 7 bases trimmed and J has 1 base trimmed; junction bases matching no gene number 10. Here the chain combines TRBV2 and TRBJ2-7, with 7 middle bases fitting TRBD2. The sample taken for sequencing was peripheral blood mononuclear cells. The clonotype originates from a person between 18 and 70 years old in good health. The CDR3 region reads CASTRGVALSYEQYF. The CDR3 bases that were read are TGTGCCAGCACCCGGGGGGTCGCTCTATCCTACGAG.